The clone carrying this TCR beta chain was picked up a small number of times. Its antigen is unidentified. This sample was taken from a study of T cells after yellow fever vaccination. The CDR3 contains 15 residues. Trimming left V 4 bases short and J 1 base short, with 13 bases between. CDR1 and CDR2 (germline): SGHVS, FQNEAQ. Overall study results and limits: Abundant clonotypes from the bulk population could get into FACS-sorted repertoires as contaminants.

Researchers made TCR cDNA using 5'RACE template switching, and this step added a universal primer site and UMIs. A single record per CDR3 protein comes from TCRdb applying MiXCR to the 5' RACE reads. The data contain about 630,000 distinct CDR3 sequences, roughly an eighth of them singletons. The sequence came from a man aged 25-45 years who received the YFV17D yellow fever vaccine. V is TRBV7-8 and J is TRBJ1-1, with a tentative D call TRBD1 (5 bases). The material was PBMCs, obtained on the day of the yellow fever booster vaccination. The CDR3 is CASSSFWGTNTEAFF. The CDR3 DNA reads as TGTGCCAGCAGCTCCTTTTGGGGGACGAACACTGAAGCTTTCTTT.